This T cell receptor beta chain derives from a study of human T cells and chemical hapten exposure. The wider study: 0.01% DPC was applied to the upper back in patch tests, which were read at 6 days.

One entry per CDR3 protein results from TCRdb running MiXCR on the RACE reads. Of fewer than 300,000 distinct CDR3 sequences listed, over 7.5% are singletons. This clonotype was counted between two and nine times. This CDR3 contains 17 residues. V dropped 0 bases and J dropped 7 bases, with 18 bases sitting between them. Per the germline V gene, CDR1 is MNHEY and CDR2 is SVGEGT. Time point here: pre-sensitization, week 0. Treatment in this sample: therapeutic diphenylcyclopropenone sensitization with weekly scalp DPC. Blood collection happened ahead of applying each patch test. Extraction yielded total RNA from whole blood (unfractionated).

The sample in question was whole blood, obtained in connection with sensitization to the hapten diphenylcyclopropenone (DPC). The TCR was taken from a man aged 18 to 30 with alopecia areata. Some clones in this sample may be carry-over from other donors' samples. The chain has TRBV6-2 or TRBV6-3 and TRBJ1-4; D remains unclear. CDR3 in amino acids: CASSYSKVGNPIEKLFF. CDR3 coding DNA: TGTGCCAGCAGTTACTCGAAGGTCGGGAACCCAATTGAAAAACTGTTTTTT.